This T cell receptor (beta chain) comes out of a study of blood T cell repertoires in COVID-19. The germline V and J ends were trimmed by 7 bases and 4 bases, with 16 bases remaining between them. The V gene's germline CDR1 is MNHEY and CDR2 SVGAGI. This CDR3 has 15 residues. Assay: immunoSEQ multiplex PCR; the TCRdb copy retains only in-frame clones and omits some. Of roughly 200,000 clones in the sample, around 80% were seen once. This TCR was recovered from a woman older than 75 with active or convalescent COVID-19. Sequenced material: peripheral blood. The rearrangement uses TRBV6-5 and TRBJ2-2; the D gene is possibly TRBD2 (5 bases). The CDR3 region is CASMLSVGVTGELFF. As DNA, the CDR3 is TGTGCCAGCATGCTTTCAGTCGGGGTCACCGGGGAGCTGTTTTTT.